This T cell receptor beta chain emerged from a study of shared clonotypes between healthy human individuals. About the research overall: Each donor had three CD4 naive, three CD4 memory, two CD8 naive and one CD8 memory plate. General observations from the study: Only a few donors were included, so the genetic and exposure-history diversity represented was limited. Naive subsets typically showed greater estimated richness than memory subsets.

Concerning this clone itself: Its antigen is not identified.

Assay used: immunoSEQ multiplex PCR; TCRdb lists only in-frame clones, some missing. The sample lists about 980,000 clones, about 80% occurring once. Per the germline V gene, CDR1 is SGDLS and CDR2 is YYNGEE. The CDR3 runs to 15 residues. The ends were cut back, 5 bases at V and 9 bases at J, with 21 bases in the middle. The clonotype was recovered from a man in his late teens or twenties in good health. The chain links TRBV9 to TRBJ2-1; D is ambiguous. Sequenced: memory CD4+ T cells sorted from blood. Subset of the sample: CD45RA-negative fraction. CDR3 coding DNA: TGTGCCAGCAGTTCCCCCGGGCCTTTCGAAGGTGAGCAGTTCTTC. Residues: CASSSPGPFEGEQFF.